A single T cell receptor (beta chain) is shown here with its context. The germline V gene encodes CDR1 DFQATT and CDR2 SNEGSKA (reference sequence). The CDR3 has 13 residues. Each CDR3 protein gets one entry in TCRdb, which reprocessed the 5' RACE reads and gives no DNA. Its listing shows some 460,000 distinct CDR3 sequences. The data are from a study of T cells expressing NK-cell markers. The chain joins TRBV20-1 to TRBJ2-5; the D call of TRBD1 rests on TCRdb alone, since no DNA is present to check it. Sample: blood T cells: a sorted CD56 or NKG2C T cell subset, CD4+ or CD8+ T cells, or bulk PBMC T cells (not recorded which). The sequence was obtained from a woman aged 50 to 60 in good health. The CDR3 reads CSATKGTGETQYF.